This passage covers 6 T cell receptor beta chains from one sample sequenced in a study of T cells in Graves' hyperthyroidism and ophthalmopathy. Amplification of TCR beta CDR3 regions was performed using RNA transcripts as template. Carried out on the TCR CDR3, a first-round RT-PCR used the HTBI primer set. TCRdb re-called the multiplex PCR reads with MiXCR, one entry per CDR3 protein. In the table there are roughly 360,000 distinct CDR3 sequences, roughly 14% of which are singletons. The material sequenced was blood. These receptors were taken from a man between 25 and 39 years old with Graves' hyperthyroidism that later progressed to Graves' ophthalmopathy.

The V and J genes are TRBV19 and TRBJ1-5; D perhaps matches TRBD1 (5 bases). V lost 3 bases and J 2 bases, leaving 14 bases between the germline ends. The CDR3 length is 16 residues. Germline CDR1 is LNHDA and CDR2 is SQIVND (reference sequence). This CDR3 reads CASSIPPGEGNQPQHF. The CDR3 region has the DNA TGTGCCAGTAGTATTCCTCCGGGGGAGGGCAATCAGCCCCAGCATTTT.

The table lists this clonotype with many counts. The rearrangement uses TRBV10-3 and TRBJ2-1, with TRBD2 matching over 7 bases. J was trimmed by 7 bases and V by 4 bases; bases with no gene match: 7. The CDR3 contains 14 residues. CDR1 ENHRY and CDR2 SYGVKD come from the germline V gene. As DNA, the CDR3 is TGTGCCATCAGTGTATACAGCGGGGCGAATGAGCAGTTCTTC. Translation gives CAISVYSGANEQFF.

This clonotype was recorded many times. This chain uses TRBV28 with TRBJ2-7; D unresolved. Trimming cost V 7 bases and J 5 bases, with 9 bases left between them. The germline gives CDR1 MDHEN, CDR2 SYDVKM. CDR3 size: 11 residues. CDR3: CASTFDHEQYF. DNA for the CDR3: TGTGCCAGCACCTTTGACCACGAGCAGTACTTC.

This clonotype was counted a few times. The V gene is TRBV3-1, the J gene TRBJ2-1; D ambiguous. CDR3 size: 15 residues. Germline lookup yields CDR1 LGHDT and CDR2 YNNKEL (reference sequence). The V end was cut by 1 base, the J end by 0 bases, with 7 bases between. The CDR3, as DNA: TGTGCCAGCAGCCAAGCCCGAAACTCCTACAATGAGCAGTTCTTC. Translation: CASSQARNSYNEQFF.

V is TRBV4-1 and J is TRBJ1-2, with TRBD1 matching over 8 bases. The CDR3 totals 14 residues. After removal of 0 bases from V and 14 bases from J, the junction contained 11 bases not matched to a gene. Germline CDR1 reads MGHRA; CDR2 reads YSYEKL. CDR3 sequence reads: CASSQDQGAGRKTF. The CDR3 DNA reads as TGCGCCAGCAGCCAAGACCAGGGGGCGGGGAGGAAGACCTTC.

The V gene is TRBV11-2, the J gene TRBJ1-3; perhaps TRBD1 as D (5 bases). From germline, CDR1 is SGHAT and CDR2 FQNNGV. The CDR3 loop spans 15 amino acids. V gave up 4 bases and J gave up 0 bases, with 10 bases separating them. The CDR3 DNA sequence: TGTGCCAGCAGCTCTGACAGAAGCTCTGGAAACACCATATATTTT. This encodes CASSSDRSSGNTIYF.